The rows below give T cell receptor beta chains drawn from one sample of a study of control samples from healthy donors and cancer patients. TCRdb keeps only in-frame clones here, not all; method: immunoSEQ multiplex PCR. The table lists over 65,000 clones, around 95% of them singletons. The sample consisted of blood. Receptor source: a woman in her thirties or forties in good health. Both conserved end residues are part of each CDR3. D genes are given only for firm matches. Part of the rows lack a size; the others show once, few, many or a class for expanded clones.

cdr3_aa cdr3_nt j_call clone_size d_call v_call cdr3_length
CASSRQVNYGYTF TGTGCCAGCAGTCGACAGGTGAACTATGGCTACACCTTC TRBJ1-2 NA NA TRBV2 13
CASSAGRAGTQYF TGTGCCAGCAGTGCGGGACGGGCCGGGACCCAGTACTTC TRBJ2-5 NA NA TRBV12-3/TRBV12-4 13
CATSDRQGRRDEQFF TGTGCCACCAGTGATCGACAGGGCCGGAGGGATGAGCAGTTCTTC TRBJ2-1 NA NA TRBV24-1 15
CASSALRTSGGGTDTQYF TGTGCCAGCAGTGCCTTGAGGACTAGCGGGGGGGGCACAGATACGCAGTATTTT TRBJ2-3 few TRBD2 TRBV6-1 18
CASSQDDSLNSPLHF TGTGCCAGCAGCCAGGACGACAGCTTAAATTCACCCCTCCACTTT TRBJ1-6 once NA TRBV3-1/TRBV3-2 15
CASSGPGQGIYTF TGTGCCAGCAGTGGGCCTGGACAGGGAATCTACACCTTC TRBJ1-2 NA TRBD1 TRBV2 13
CASSSRTGVVGKLFF TGTGCCAGCAGTTCTCGGACAGGGGTCGTCGGAAAACTGTTTTTT TRBJ1-4 NA TRBD1 TRBV27 15
CASSSPSAYEQYF TGTGCCAGCTCGAGCCCGTCAGCCTACGAGCAGTACTTC TRBJ2-7 NA NA TRBV6-5 13
CASSTPGRVWYGYTF TGTGCCAGTAGTACACCCGGCCGGGTGTGGTATGGCTACACCTTC TRBJ1-2 NA NA TRBV19 15
CASSLVAGGQETQYF TGTGCCAGCAGCCTCGTAGCGGGGGGGCAAGAGACCCAGTACTTC TRBJ2-5 NA TRBD2 TRBV28 15
CAWSVDFWTGELFF TGTGCCTGGAGTGTAGACTTCTGGACCGGGGAGCTGTTTTTT TRBJ2-2 NA NA TRBV30 14
CASSSTLYYEQFF TGTGCCAGCAGCTCAACTCTGTACTATGAGCAGTTCTTC TRBJ2-1 NA NA TRBV7-9 13
CASSLMGVSNEKLFF TGTGCCAGCAGCTTGATGGGGGTGTCTAATGAAAAACTGTTTTTT TRBJ1-4 NA NA TRBV7-3 15
CASSLLSRRDSNTGELFF TGCGCCAGCAGCTTGCTCTCTCGGAGGGACTCGAACACCGGGGAGCTGTTTTTT TRBJ2-2 NA NA TRBV5-1 18
CASTPGTGYDGYTF TGTGCCAGCACCCCGGGGACAGGTTATGATGGCTACACCTTC TRBJ1-2 NA TRBD1 TRBV7-8 14
CASSHQRELGNTIYF TGTGCCAGCAGTCATCAAAGGGAGTTAGGAAACACCATATATTTT TRBJ1-3 NA NA TRBV5-4 15
CAISEVGSGSPLHF TGTGCCATCAGTGAAGTGGGGTCGGGTTCACCCCTCCACTTT TRBJ1-6 NA NA TRBV10-3 14
CRGAQNTEAFF TGCAGGGGGGCGCAAAACACTGAAGCTTTCTTT TRBJ1-1 NA NA TRBV20-1 11
CASSLQRGLGQPQHF TGTGCCAGCAGTTTACAGCGGGGGCTGGGGCAGCCCCAGCATTTT TRBJ1-5 NA NA TRBV6-5 15
CASSFRENTEAFF TGTGCCAGCAGTTTCCGGGAGAACACTGAAGCTTTCTTT TRBJ1-1 NA NA TRBV12-3/TRBV12-4 13
CASSLAGGTEAFF TGTGCCAGCAGCTTAGCGGGGGGCACTGAAGCTTTCTTT TRBJ1-1 NA NA TRBV11-3 13
CASSQDRRYGYTF TGCGCCAGCAGCCAAGATAGAAGGTATGGCTACACCTTC TRBJ1-2 NA NA TRBV3-1/TRBV3-2 13
CASSKGGGNQPQHF TGTGCCAGCAGCAAAGGGGGGGGAAATCAGCCCCAGCATTTT TRBJ1-5 NA NA TRBV21-1 14
CASSVRTAGRGETQYF TGCGCCAGCAGCGTACGGACAGCTGGGAGAGGAGAGACCCAGTACTTC TRBJ2-5 NA NA TRBV5-1 16
CAIQRGGATSNTEAFF TGTGCCATCCAAAGAGGGGGCGCCACCTCGAACACTGAAGCTTTCTTT TRBJ1-1 NA TRBD1 TRBV10-3 16
CAISENRDNYGYTF TGTGCCATCAGTGAGAACAGGGATAACTATGGCTACACCTTC TRBJ1-2 few NA TRBV10-3 14
CASSWGRSYEQYF TGTGCCAGCAGCTGGGGGCGGTCCTACGAGCAGTACTTC TRBJ2-7 NA NA TRBV7-2 13
CASSKELAGAHEQYF TGTGCCAGCAGTAAGGAACTAGCGGGAGCTCACGAGCAGTACTTC TRBJ2-7 NA TRBD2 TRBV6-5 15
CASSLGGWTEAFF TGTGCCAGCAGTTTGGGTGGATGGACTGAAGCTTTCTTT TRBJ1-1 NA NA TRBV6-2/TRBV6-3 13
CASSLVILHEAFF TGTGCCAGCAGCTTGGTGATACTCCACGAAGCTTTCTTT TRBJ1-1 NA NA TRBV5-5 13
CASSQISAAGSSYNEQFF TGCGCCAGCAGCCAGATCTCCGCGGCGGGGAGCTCCTACAATGAGCAGTTCTTC TRBJ2-1 NA NA TRBV4-1 18
CASSPGGTIGETQYF TGTGCCAGCAGCCCAGGTGGGACAATCGGAGAGACCCAGTACTTC TRBJ2-5 NA NA TRBV9 15
CASSPNAGWEETQYF TGTGCCAGCAGCCCGAATGCAGGCTGGGAAGAGACCCAGTACTTC TRBJ2-5 NA NA TRBV3-1/TRBV3-2 15
CAWSSGTGDEQFF TGTGCCTGGAGTTCGGGGACGGGGGATGAGCAGTTCTTC TRBJ2-1 NA NA TRBV30 13
CASRTGVAGNTIYF TGTGCCAGCAGGACAGGGGTAGCCGGAAACACCATATATTTT TRBJ1-3 NA TRBD1 TRBV6-5 14
CASSIRTGQNTGELFF TGTGCCAGTAGTATTCGGACAGGACAGAACACCGGGGAGCTGTTTTTT TRBJ2-2 NA TRBD1 TRBV19 16
CASSNQGRRSEQYF TGTGCCAGCAGCAATCAGGGGCGCAGGTCCGAGCAGTACTTC TRBJ2-7 once NA TRBV2 14
CASSLHTGRTVLPFF TGTGCCAGCAGTTTACATACAGGAAGAACAGTTTTGCCTTTCTTT TRBJ1-1 NA NA TRBV28 15
CASSLDGQPQHF TGTGCCAGCAGTTTAGATGGGCAGCCCCAGCATTTT TRBJ1-5 NA NA TRBV12-3/TRBV12-4 12
CASSLATRAPLVDNEQFF TGTGCCAGCAGCTTAGCTACAAGAGCACCCTTAGTGGACAATGAGCAGTTCTTC TRBJ2-1 NA NA TRBV7-8 18
CASSESTTPYEQYF TGTGCCAGCAGTGAATCCACGACCCCCTACGAGCAGTACTTC TRBJ2-7 NA NA TRBV3-1/TRBV3-2 14
CASSLEGSITEAFF TGTGCCAGCAGCTTAGAGGGTAGTATTACTGAAGCTTTCTTT TRBJ1-1 NA NA TRBV7-9 14